The 30 T cell receptor beta chains listed next were all sequenced from one sample in a study of blood T cell repertoires in COVID-19. Sequenced by immunoSEQ multiplex PCR; TCRdb stores in-frame clones only, minus some. Of approximately 360,000 clones detected, nearly 90% appear once; the ten largest clones hold 5% to 8.5%. Sample: peripheral blood. The receptors come from a young man with active or convalescent COVID-19.

V is TRBV4-3 and J is TRBJ1-2, with no clear D. CDR1 is LGHNA and CDR2 is YSLEER in the germline V gene. Trimming took 0 bases from V and 7 from J, leaving 9 bases between them. The CDR3 has 13 residues. The DNA of the CDR3 is TGCGCCAGCAGCCAAGATTCCGGGTTTGGCTACACCTTC. Its protein is CASSQDSGFGYTF.

The chain has TRBV7-2 and TRBJ1-2; no definite D call. Germline V gene sequence: CDR1 SGHTA, CDR2 FQGNSA. Trimming shortened V by 2 bases and J by 4 bases, and 11 bases separated the two germline ends. This CDR3 contains 14 residues. The CDR3 is CASSLRAEGYGYTF. The CDR3 DNA sequence: TGTGCCAGCAGCTTAAGGGCCGAGGGCTATGGCTACACCTTC. The full variable domain, completed using reference TRBV7-2 and TRBJ1-2, is GAGVSQSPSNKVTEKGKDVELRCDPISGHTALYWYRQSLGQGLEFLIYFQGNSAPDKSGLPSDRFSAERTGGSVSTLTIQRTQQEDSAVYLCASSLRAEGYGYTFGSGTRLTVV.

This chain's CDR3 is CASNLETGLQETQYF. CDR3 in DNA: TGTGCCAGCAATCTCGAGACAGGACTCCAAGAGACCCAGTACTTC. This chain connects TRBV2 to TRBJ2-5; possible D gene TRBD1, 6 bases. Germline loops: CDR1 SNHLY, CDR2 FYNNEI. V lost 7 bases and J 1 base, leaving 16 bases between the germline ends. The CDR3 is 15 amino acids.

The genes are TRBV18 and TRBJ2-5; maybe TRBD1 (5 bases). The CDR3 covers 15 residues. V dropped 3 bases and J dropped 4 bases, with 15 bases sitting between them. The V gene's germline CDR1 is KGHSH and CDR2 LQKENI. CDR3 amino acids: CASSPQGRTAETQYF. The CDR3 coding sequence is TGTGCCAGCTCACCTCAGGGCAGGACGGCAGAGACCCAGTACTTC.

The chain links TRBV5-6 to TRBJ2-7, with D possibly being TRBD1 (7 bases). From germline, CDR1 is SGHDT and CDR2 YYEEEE. This CDR3 is built from 15 residues. Deletions cut 1 base from V and 3 bases from J, with 14 bases between. The CDR3 nucleotides read TGTGCCAGCAGCTTGCTTTACAGGGGACTCTACGAGCAGTACTTC. It yields the protein CASSLLYRGLYEQYF.

The CDR3 coding sequence is TGTGCCAGTAGTATTGGGGGCCACCTGGGTACTGAAGCTTTCTTT. It codes for CASSIGGHLGTEAFF. V is TRBV19 and J is TRBJ1-1, with TRBD1 as a possible D gene (6 bases). Germline assignment: CDR1 LNHDA and CDR2 SQIVND (reference sequence). V lost 3 bases to trimming and J lost 5 bases, with 16 bases between them. This CDR3 has 15 residues.

The chain joins TRBV11-3 to TRBJ2-1; 12 nucleotides match TRBD2. Trimming took 1 base from V and 7 from J; bases not matched to a gene: 17. The CDR3 is made up of 20 amino acids. Germline loops: CDR1 SGHNT, CDR2 YENEEA. CDR3 bases: TGTGCCAGCAGCTTAGGGGGGCTAGCGGGAGGGCTAAGGGCCGTTAATGAGCAGTTCTTC. Amino acid sequence: CASSLGGLAGGLRAVNEQFF.

The V and J genes are TRBV7-8 and TRBJ1-1, with unresolved D. V was cut by 1 base and J by 1 base, with 4 bases left in between. Germline loops: CDR1 SGHVS, CDR2 FQNEAQ. This CDR3 is built from 13 residues. The CDR3 sequence: CASSLGANTEAFF. DNA for the CDR3: TGTGCCAGCAGCTTAGGGGCGAACACTGAAGCTTTCTTT.

The chain couples TRBV2 to TRBJ1-2; maybe TRBD1 (6 bases). The germline V gene has CDR1 SNHLY and CDR2 FYNNEI. V lost 6 bases and J lost 2, with 13 bases in between. This CDR3 has 14 amino acids. The CDR3: CASSVPTGNYGYTF. The CDR3 DNA reads as TGTGCCAGCAGCGTTCCTACAGGGAACTATGGCTACACCTTC.

For this clone: At one boundary the junction diverges from the germline segment, which might be a read error. The J gene is TRBJ2-7, the V gene TRBV7-7, with D perhaps matching TRBD1 (6 bases). The CDR3 spans 14 residues. CDR1 is SSHAT, CDR2 FNYEAQ, per germline (reference sequence). The CDR3 loop reads CASSPRTESYEQYF. DNA of the CDR3: TGTGCTAGCAGCCCCCGGACAGAATCCTACGAGCAGTACTTC.

The gene calls are TRBV7-3 and TRBJ2-3, with a tentative D call TRBD1 (6 bases). Trimming removed 3 bases from V and 4 bases from J, with 11 bases in between. The CDR3 runs 14 residues. Germline loops: CDR1 SGHTA, CDR2 FQGTGA. The CDR3 loop is CASSLDSGADTQYF. In nucleotides, the CDR3 is TGTGCCAGCAGCTTGGACAGTGGGGCAGATACGCAGTATTTT.

The chain uses TRBV11-3 and TRBJ2-1; 7 bases fit TRBD2. Looked up from germline, CDR1 is SGHNT and CDR2 is YENEEA. V gave up 1 base and J gave up 4 bases; unmatched junction bases: 4. The CDR3 is 15 residues long. The CDR3 DNA follows: TGTGCCAGCAGCTTAGGTGCCGGGGGGTACAATGAGCAGTTCTTC. It is translated as CASSLGAGGYNEQFF.

The gene calls are TRBV9 and TRBJ2-2; D possibly corresponds to TRBD2 (5 bases). Trimming left V 0 bases short and J 4 bases short, with 10 bases between. Germline V gene data show CDR1 as SGDLS and CDR2 as YYNGEE. The CDR3 sequence is 15 residues long. CDR3 DNA: TGTGCCAGCAGCGTAGACATTGGAGGCACCGGGGAGCTGTTTTTT. It specifies CASSVDIGGTGELFF.

The CDR3 DNA follows: TGTGCCAGTAGTCCTCCCTTCTCGGACGAGCAGTACTTC. Its translation is CASSPPFSDEQYF. The rearrangement uses TRBV19 and TRBJ2-7; no firm D call. Per germline, CDR1 LNHDA and CDR2 SQIVND (reference sequence). The CDR3 has 13 residues. The V end was cut by 5 bases, the J end by 5 bases, with 13 bases between.

This clone was counted once. V and J are TRBV12-5 and TRBJ2-1, with D uncertain. Germline V gives CDR1 LGHNT, CDR2 FRNRAP. This CDR3 has 11 amino acids. The germline V and J ends were trimmed by 4 bases and 5 bases, with 3 bases remaining between them. DNA for the CDR3: TGTGCTAGTGGTTATAACAATGAGCAGTTCTTC. It yields the protein CASGYNNEQFF.

This CDR3 reads CASRRRSANYGYTF. The CDR3 DNA reads TGTGCCAGCAGACGCCGGTCCGCTAACTATGGCTACACCTTC. This rearrangement joins TRBV6-5 to TRBJ1-2; D gene unclear. Trimming stripped 6 bases from V and 0 bases from J, with 11 bases between. The CDR3 length is 14 residues. CDR1 and CDR2 from the germline V gene are MNHEY and SVGAGI.

The chain carries TRBV7-3 and TRBJ2-3, with 12 positions matching TRBD2. The CDR3 contains 17 residues. The junction had 8 bases not matched to a gene; V was cut back by 4 bases and J by 3 bases. Germline values: CDR1 SGHTA, CDR2 FQGTGA. In DNA, the CDR3 is TGTGCCAGCAGCTCGCAACTAGCGGGGGGATTGACAGATACGCAGTATTTT. Translation: CASSSQLAGGLTDTQYF.

V is TRBV7-2 and J is TRBJ1-6; D is uncertain. Germline lookup yields CDR1 SGHTA and CDR2 FQGNSA. The CDR3 length is 14 residues. V dropped 2 bases and J dropped 6 bases, with 8 bases sitting between them. CDR3 nucleotide sequence: TGTGCCAGCAGCTTACGTGGCGGTAATTCACCCCTCCACTTT. Translated: CASSLRGGNSPLHF.

V and J are TRBV3-1 (or the pseudogene TRBV3-2) and TRBJ2-1; 8 bases are shared with TRBD2. There are 10 residues in the CDR3. The germline V gene encodes CDR1 LGHDT and CDR2 YNNKEL (reference sequence). The CDR3 loop is CNRTSPQQFF. The DNA of the CDR3 is TGTAACAGGACTAGCCCGCAGCAGTTCTTC.

V and J are TRBV27 and TRBJ2-7, with D possibly being TRBD2 (5 bases). This CDR3 comprises 15 residues. Germline V lookup: CDR1 MNHEY, CDR2 SMNVEV (reference sequence). V was pared by 2 bases and J by 2 bases, with 13 bases between. For the CDR3, the DNA is TGTGCCAGCAGTTTAGGCCGCAAGGGAGCCTACGAGCAGTACTTC. Its translation: CASSLGRKGAYEQYF.

V and J are TRBV29-1 and TRBJ1-2, with 9 bases that match TRBD1. Germline loops: CDR1 SQVTM, CDR2 ANQGSEA. After removal of 4 bases from V and 7 bases from J, the junction contained 1 base not matched to a gene. The CDR3 covers 11 residues. The CDR3, as DNA: TGCAGCGTTGGGACAGGGGTTGGCTACACCTTC. This encodes CSVGTGVGYTF.

This clone was seen once. The chain joins TRBV4-2 to TRBJ2-1; 7 nucleotides match TRBD1. Germline V gene data show CDR1 as LGHNA and CDR2 as YNFKEQ. The CDR3 consists of 14 residues. Germline trimming cut 6 bases from V and 5 bases from J; bases unmatched to any gene: 7. Here the CDR3 DNA reads TGTGCCAGCAGAACCTGGCAGGGGGACAATGAGCAGTTCTTC. It encodes CASRTWQGDNEQFF.

The rearrangement joins TRBV6-5 to TRBJ1-2; a possible D gene is TRBD1 (5 bases). The CDR3 has 15 residues. V was clipped by 2 bases and J by 6 bases, with 16 bases between them. The germline V gene encodes CDR1 MNHEY and CDR2 SVGAGI. In nucleotides, the CDR3 is TGTGCCAGCAGTTACCCCAGACAGAATGGGAATGGCTACACCTTC. As protein: CASSYPRQNGNGYTF.

V gene TRBV9 combines with J gene TRBJ1-6; TRBD1 matches at 7 bases. J was trimmed by 6 bases and V by 0 bases; bases with no gene match: 6. The CDR3 sequence is 16 residues long. Germline values: CDR1 SGDLS, CDR2 YYNGEE. The CDR3 loop reads CASSVDGTDTNSPLHF. CDR3 coding DNA: TGTGCCAGCAGCGTAGACGGGACAGATACTAATTCACCCCTCCACTTT.

This sequence joins TRBV19 and TRBJ2-1, with 8 bases that match TRBD1. The germline CDR1 and CDR2 sequences are LNHDA and SQIVND (reference sequence). The CDR3 is made up of 13 amino acids. With V trimmed by 6 bases and J by 7 bases, 5 bases remained unmatched. DNA of the CDR3: TGTGCCAGTAGAAAAACAGGGGGAAATGAGCAGTTCTTC. Protein: CASRKTGGNEQFF. Full variable domain (remainder filled in from reference TRBV19 and TRBJ2-1): DGGITQSPKYLFRKEGQNVTLSCEQNLNHDAMYWYRQDPGQGLRLIYYSQIVNDFQKGDIAEGYSVSREKKESFPLTVTSAQKNPTAFYLCASRKTGGNEQFFGPGTRLTVL.

This sequence joins TRBV9 and TRBJ2-7, with 13 bases identical to TRBD2. With V trimmed by 3 bases and J by 9 bases, 6 bases remained unmatched. The CDR3 sequence is 14 residues long. Per germline, CDR1 SGDLS and CDR2 YYNGEE. The chain's CDR3 is CASSGTSGSGGQYF. In DNA form, the CDR3 reads TGTGCCAGCAGCGGGACTAGCGGGAGCGGGGGGCAGTACTTC.

The chain recombines TRBV28 with TRBJ1-5, with TRBD1 matching over 10 bases. Germline loops: CDR1 MDHEN, CDR2 SYDVKM. The junction had 12 bases not matched to a gene; V was cut back by 4 bases and J by 9 bases. This CDR3 has 16 amino acids. This CDR3 reads CASSSYGTGDLRPQHF. In nucleotides, the CDR3 is TGTGCCAGCAGTTCTTACGGGACAGGGGATCTTCGGCCCCAGCATTTT.

This clone was detected a few times. The rearrangement links TRBV7-3 to TRBJ2-7; 9 bases align to TRBD2. The CDR3 covers 14 residues. The trim removed 5 bases at V and 2 bases at J, leaving 4 bases unmatched. The germline CDR1 and CDR2 sequences are SGHTA and FQGTGA. CDR3 sequence (DNA): TGTGCCAGCAGCCCGCAGCGGGGGGCCTACGAGCAGTACTTC. Encoded protein: CASSPQRGAYEQYF.

This clone was picked up one time. The rearrangement links TRBV20-1 to TRBJ2-1, with 11 bases fitting TRBD2. The V segment lost 3 bases and the J segment 2 bases; nucleotides outside the gene matches: 6. Per the germline V gene, CDR1 is DFQATT and CDR2 is SNEGSKA (reference sequence). The CDR3 length is 16 residues. As DNA, the CDR3 is TGCAGTGCTAGTTCTGGACTAGCGGGCGCCTACAATGAGCAGTTCTTC. Its protein is CSASSGLAGAYNEQFF.

This clone was counted a few times. In DNA form, the CDR3 reads TGTGCTAGTGGTACCACCCCCACAGGGTTTAGGTTAGGCACCGGGGAGCTGTTTTTT. Residues: CASGTTPTGFRLGTGELFF. This sequence joins TRBV12-5 and TRBJ2-2, with D possibly being TRBD1 (6 bases). V was trimmed by 5 bases and J by 4 bases, leaving 26 bases between them. The length of the CDR3 is 19 residues. Looked up from germline, CDR1 is LGHNT and CDR2 is FRNRAP.